What follows describes a single TCR beta chain. This specimen comes from a study of patients and donors after allogeneic stem cell transplantation. The V and J ends lost 6 bases and 7 bases respectively, with 13 bases between them. Germline lookup yields CDR1 DFQATT and CDR2 SNEGSKA (reference sequence). CDR3 length equals 13 residues. TCRdb called the RT-PCR reads again in MiXCR, with one record for every CDR3 protein. This table has about 150,000 distinct CDR3 sequences, roughly 35% appearing once. The sequence came from a human donor who was either an allogeneic HSCT recipient or a stem cell or donor lymphocyte infusion donor (not recorded which). It is not recorded whose cells these are; they may come from a transplant donor. Sequencing was done on a sample of blood, either unsorted or a sorted T cell fraction (not recorded which). This chain joins TRBV20-1 and TRBJ1-6; D perhaps matches TRBD1 (6 bases). The CDR3 nucleotides are TGCAGTGCGATCAGGGGTCCCAATTCACCCCTCCACTTT. Its protein is CSAIRGPNSPLHF.